The sequence of this T cell receptor (beta chain) was determined in a study of blood T cell repertoires in COVID-19. At the level of the study: Collection of acute and convalescent COVID-19 samples took place in the United States, Italy and Spain. The analysed material was cDNA or gDNA that came from T cells, B-cell-depleted T cells, or PBMCs.

Seattle patient enrollment occurred during active infection, with longitudinal follow-up thereafter. CDR3 length: 18 residues. The germline CDR1 and CDR2 sequences are SGHVS and FNYEAQ. V lost 1 base to trimming and J lost 1 base, with 18 bases between them. The authors' processing: Using reference gene primer amplification, nucleated cell counts were estimated. Generated by immunoSEQ multiplex PCR, the TCRdb table keeps only in-frame clones and is missing some. V, J and clone size are those of that table, while D and trimming were read from the DNA. The table has around 300,000 clones, 88% seen once.

The sequence derives from a woman younger than 45 with COVID-19, enrolled during active disease. Sequenced sample: peripheral blood. J is TRBJ2-3 and V is TRBV7-6, with D possibly being TRBD1 (6 bases). This CDR3 is CASSLVPTGRAGTDTQYF. CDR3 in DNA: TGTGCCAGCAGCTTAGTTCCGACAGGCCGGGCCGGCACAGATACGCAGTATTTT.